The 19 T cell receptor beta chains below were found in one sample sequenced in a study of Ad26.COV2.S vaccination and SARS-CoV-2 variants (dated by TCRdb to 2020 to 2022). Read against the paper, the sample's treatment or condition label means: roughly 18 received Ad26.COV2.S at low or high dose, single or two shots; 5 received placebo; per-sample allocation not given. For vaccine and placebo recipients, the sequenced repertoires came from samples collected on day 63 after the first injection. The library was obtained by the immunoSEQ multiplex PCR assay. TCRdb carries this immuneACCESS record with in-frame sequences only. Its versions omit some clonotypes, under half of them owing to an unresolved V gene in the studies checked, with the rest unexplained. Recorded for this sample are about 470,000 clones; 90% of them occurred a single time. The leading ten clones occupy roughly 3.9% of the sample.

Sequencing was performed on peripheral blood, taken in a trial of Ad26.COV2.S vaccine versus placebo. These receptors were taken from a person aged 18-65 years who received the Ad26.COV2.S COVID-19 vaccine or a placebo.

The CDR3 reads CASSHRQEGTDTQYF. Written as DNA, the CDR3 is TGTGCCAGCAGTCATCGACAGGAGGGCACAGATACGCAGTATTTT. The chain combines TRBV6-2 or TRBV6-3 with TRBJ2-3; TRBD1 is a possible D gene (6 bases). Germline V CDR1 and CDR2: MNHEY, SVGEGT. V dropped 5 bases and J dropped 1 base, with 13 bases sitting between them. There are 15 residues in the CDR3.

V usage is TRBV7-2 and J usage is TRBJ1-5; D not resolved. The V and J ends lost 0 bases and 7 bases respectively, with 7 bases between them. This CDR3 region has 13 residues. In germline, CDR1 is SGHTA, CDR2 FQGNSA. The CDR3 loop reads CASSLARLQPQHF. In DNA, the CDR3 is TGTGCCAGCAGCTTAGCAAGGTTACAGCCCCAGCATTTT.

The chain employs TRBV6-2 or TRBV6-3 and TRBJ1-2, with D maybe TRBD1 (5 bases). This CDR3 is 14 amino acids long. Deletions cut 2 bases from V and 3 bases from J, with 10 bases between. Germline CDR1 and CDR2: MNHEY and SVGEGT. The CDR3 DNA follows: TGTGCCAGCAGTTACCCTCAGGGATACTATGGCTACACCTTC. Its translation is CASSYPQGYYGYTF.

V gene TRBV7-3 combines with J gene TRBJ2-2; TRBD2 agrees at 7 bases. V shed 5 bases, J shed 6 bases, and the junction held 6 bases outside the gene matches. The CDR3 totals 14 residues. CDR1 and CDR2 from the germline V gene are SGHTA and FQGTGA. The CDR3 nucleotides are TGTGCCAGCAGCCTCCGACTAGCTTCCGGGGAGCTGTTTTTT. It codes for CASSLRLASGELFF.

To note about this clone: With a much larger clone just one base away, this may be a read error. Within the sample, other DNA sequences also encode this same CDR3. The chain joins TRBV4-1 to TRBJ1-6, with 10 positions matching TRBD1. Germline V gene lookup returns CDR1 MGHRA and CDR2 YSYEKL. V was clipped by 4 bases and J by 6 bases; unmatched bases: 0. The CDR3 consists of 14 residues. CDR3 in amino acids: CASSRDRGNSPLHF. CDR3 in DNA: TGCGCCAGCAGCCGGGACAGGGGTAATTCACCCCTCCACTTT.

This chain joins TRBV30 and TRBJ1-5; D is perhaps TRBD1 (6 bases). CDR3 length equals 16 residues. Germline values: CDR1 GTSNPN, CDR2 SVGIG (reference sequence). V was shortened by 2 bases and J by 1 base, with 15 bases between the two germline ends. This chain's CDR3 is CAWSIPRDISNQPQHF. The CDR3 nucleotides read TGTGCCTGGAGTATACCCCGGGACATAAGCAATCAGCCCCAGCATTTT.

The chain carries TRBV10-3 and TRBJ2-7; 10 nucleotides line up with TRBD1. The germline CDR1 and CDR2 sequences are ENHRY and SYGVKD. The V gene end was trimmed by 0 bases and the J gene end by 1 base; junction bases not matched to a gene: 3. The CDR3 covers 16 residues. The CDR3 nucleotides are TGTGCCATCAGTGAGTCGGCGGGACAGGGGTCCTACGAGCAGTACTTC. Translated: CAISESAGQGSYEQYF.

The chain carries TRBV5-4 and TRBJ2-1; 9 nucleotides align to TRBD2. The V gene's germline CDR1 is SGHNT and CDR2 YYREEE (reference sequence). The CDR3 has 17 amino acids. V lost 4 bases to trimming and J lost 3 bases; unmatched junction nucleotides: 11. The CDR3 region has the DNA TGTGCCAGCAGCCTCAACGTCCAGCGGGGGGTCTACAATGAGCAGTTCTTC. Translated: CASSLNVQRGVYNEQFF.

This chain connects TRBV7-8 to TRBJ2-5; D not resolved. The CDR3 has 13 amino acids. Trimming removed 5 bases at V and 2 bases at J, with 9 bases between. In germline, CDR1 is SGHVS, CDR2 FQNEAQ. CDR3 bases: TGTGCCAGCAGCCAAAGTCTTCAAGAGACCCAGTACTTC. As protein: CASSQSLQETQYF. Supplemented by reference TRBV7-8 and TRBJ2-5, the full variable domain reads GAGVSQSPRYKVAKRGQDVALRCDPISGHVSLFWYQQALGQGPEFLTYFQNEAQLDKSGLPSDRFFAERPEGSVSTLKIQRTQQEDSAVYLCASSQSLQETQYFGPGTRLLVL.

The chain combines TRBV18 with TRBJ2-7; 7 bases line up with TRBD1. The CDR3 has 16 amino acids. CDR1 and CDR2 (germline): KGHSH, LQKENI. J lost 0 bases, V lost 1 base, and 6 bases had no gene match. The CDR3 here is CASSPRENRGSYEQYF. In DNA form, the CDR3 reads TGTGCCAGCTCACCACGGGAAAACAGGGGCTCCTACGAGCAGTACTTC.

The gene calls are TRBV27 and TRBJ2-7; TRBD2 agrees at 12 bases. Germline V gives CDR1 MNHEY, CDR2 SMNVEV (reference sequence). With 6 bases clipped from V and 4 bases from J, the junction kept 4 bases outside the gene matches. The CDR3 consists of 14 residues. The CDR3 DNA sequence: TGTGCCAGCAGCCCTAGCGGGAGGGGTTACGAGCAGTACTTC. Translation: CASSPSGRGYEQYF.

The V call is TRBV7-9, the J call TRBJ2-1; TRBD2 agrees at 13 bases. Germline V gene data show CDR1 as SEHNR and CDR2 as FQNEAQ (reference sequence). V lost 2 bases and J lost 12; bases outside the gene matches: 10. The CDR3 totals 16 residues. Here the CDR3 reads CASSLRELAGGRGQFF. Written as DNA, the CDR3 is TGTGCCAGCAGCTTAAGGGAACTAGCGGGAGGGCGCGGGCAGTTCTTC.

The CDR3 loop reads CAIGGAYNEQFF. In DNA, the CDR3 is TGTGCAATAGGGGGCGCTTACAATGAGCAGTTCTTC. The chain employs TRBV28 and TRBJ2-1, with 7 bases identical to TRBD1. The V gene's germline CDR1 is MDHEN and CDR2 SYDVKM. There are 12 residues in the CDR3.

The chain combines TRBV2 with TRBJ2-1, with a tentative D call TRBD2 (5 bases). CDR1 and CDR2 from the germline V gene are SNHLY and FYNNEI. Trimming took 7 bases from V and 13 from J, leaving 11 bases between them. This CDR3 has 10 amino acids. The CDR3 region is CASNGLFQFF. In DNA, the CDR3 is TGTGCCAGCAACGGACTTTTCCAGTTCTTC.

This clone was seen a single time. The V gene is TRBV3-1 (or the pseudogene TRBV3-2), the J gene TRBJ2-1; the match to TRBD2 covers 13 bases. Losses at the gene ends were 2 bases for V and 7 bases for J; bases not matched to a gene: 8. Germline V gene lookup returns CDR1 LGHDT and CDR2 YNNKEL (reference sequence). There are 17 residues in the CDR3. The CDR3 nucleotides are TGTGCCAGCAGCCAAATTACCGGACTAGCGGGGGTAAATGAGCAGTTCTTC. Translation: CASSQITGLAGVNEQFF.

The gene calls are TRBV10-3 and TRBJ1-3; a possible D gene is TRBD1 (5 bases). The CDR3 covers 15 residues. Trimming left V 3 bases short and J 4 bases short, with 13 bases between. Germline V CDR1 and CDR2: ENHRY, SYGVKD. CDR3 region: CAISDSQAGGNTIYF. The CDR3 DNA reads TGTGCCATCAGTGACTCACAGGCGGGGGGAAACACCATATATTTT.

The gene calls are TRBV7-9 and TRBJ1-5; D is uncertain. This CDR3 is built from 12 residues. Germline V gives CDR1 SEHNR, CDR2 FQNEAQ (reference sequence). The V and J ends lost 1 base and 14 bases respectively, with 12 bases between them. Here the CDR3 DNA reads TGTGCCAGCAGCTTAGGAAGCGGAGAGGAGCATTTT. Protein: CASSLGSGEEHF.

The chain is built from TRBV12-3 or TRBV12-4 and TRBJ2-7; maybe TRBD2 (6 bases). V was trimmed by 4 bases and J by 6 bases, leaving 13 bases between them. The CDR3 extends over 13 amino acids. Written as DNA, the CDR3 is TGTGCCAGCAGTTCGGGGACTTGGGCCGAGCAGTACTTC. Encoded protein: CASSSGTWAEQYF.

V usage is TRBV19 and J usage is TRBJ1-5, with a possible D match to TRBD1 (5 bases). This CDR3 is 14 amino acids long. V lost 3 bases and J lost 2, with 8 bases in between. Germline V CDR1 and CDR2: LNHDA, SQIVND (reference sequence). The DNA for the CDR3 is TGTGCCAGTAGTATTCGGGGCGGCAATCAGCCCCAGCATTTT. Amino acid sequence: CASSIRGGNQPQHF.